This T cell receptor beta chain was found in a study of T cells expressing NK-cell markers. Study observations and caveats: Among several donors, these clonotypes also ranked first in the CD3+CD56-NKG2C+ fraction. It was still unclear whether expanded NKG2C+ T cell clones were HCMV specific.

A note on this clonotype: Its specificity is not known.

This CDR3 has 16 amino acids. Germline values: CDR1 MNHEY, CDR2 SMNVEV (reference sequence). 5'RACE template switching built TCR beta cDNA with unique molecular identifiers. TCRdb reworked the 5' RACE reads into one entry per CDR3 protein, no DNA. The listing contains about 460,000 distinct CDR3 sequences. The rearrangement uses TRBV27 and TRBJ1-1. Sequenced: blood T cells: a sorted CD56 or NKG2C T cell subset, CD4+ or CD8+ T cells, or bulk PBMC T cells (not recorded which). This receptor was identified in a woman aged 45 to 65 in good health. This CDR3 reads CASSSQGGLGRTEAFF.